Included here is one T cell receptor (beta chain) sequence, with context. Its matching antigen is unknown. V was pared by 6 bases and J by 5 bases, with 14 bases between. The CDR3 totals 14 residues. Per the germline V gene, CDR1 is MNHEY and CDR2 is SVGAGI. This record belongs to a study of OX40 agonist ivuxolimab in advanced cancers. Regarding the study as a whole: It was not determined which antigens were specifically recognized by the peripheral T cells that had undergone clonal expansion. Partial responders receiving 0.1-3.0 mg/kg showed among the lowest clonal expansion.

Produced via immunoSEQ multiplex PCR; TCRdb's table is partial and in-frame only. This sample carries about 100,000 clones, 80% to 95% of them seen once, and the ten largest clones take approximately 0.55%. This TCR came from an adult with an advanced solid tumor such as melanoma, head and neck, liver or kidney cancer. This chain uses TRBV6-5 with TRBJ2-1; unclear D gene. Source: CD4+ or CD8+ T cells sorted from blood, taken in a trial of the OX40 agonist ivuxolimab. For the CDR3, the DNA is TGTGCCAGCAGGTCCGTATTTGCGAACAATGAGCAGTTCTTC. Protein sequence: CASRSVFANNEQFF.